Following are 26 T cell receptor beta chains from one sample sequenced in a study of blood T cell repertoires in COVID-19. The method was immunoSEQ multiplex PCR; TCRdb's version includes in-frame clones alone and lacks a portion of them. In the table there are over 300,000 clones, 80% to 90% of which are singletons. The material sequenced was peripheral blood. These receptors were taken from a man in his forties with acute or convalescent COVID-19.

V gene TRBV4-3 combines with J gene TRBJ1-6, with D unclear. V was clipped by 0 bases and J by 0 bases, with 9 bases between them. The CDR3 sequence is 17 residues long. The germline CDR1 and CDR2 sequences are LGHNA and YSLEER. CDR3 sequence (DNA): TGCGCCAGCAGCCAAGATCCCCCGAGCTCCTATAATTCACCCCTCCACTTT. Protein: CASSQDPPSSYNSPLHF.

CDR3 protein: CASSLGQGVPGELFF. The DNA of the CDR3 is TGTGCCAGCTCACTTGGACAGGGGGTCCCCGGGGAGCTGTTTTTT. This chain uses TRBV18 with TRBJ2-2, with 10 bases aligning to TRBD1. The CDR3 spans 15 residues. Trimming took 4 bases from V and 6 from J; bases not matched to a gene: 5. The germline CDR1 and CDR2 sequences are KGHSH and LQKENI. The complete variable domain, with remaining parts taken from reference TRBV18 and TRBJ2-2, reads NAGVMQNPRHLVRRRGQEARLRCSPMKGHSHVYWYRQLPEEGLKFMVYLQKENIIDESGMPKERFSAEFPKEGPSILRIQQVVRGDSAAYFCASSLGQGVPGELFFGEGSRLTVL.

The V and J genes are TRBV9 and TRBJ2-1; 9 bases match TRBD1. V shed 0 bases, J shed 6 bases, and the junction held 4 bases outside the gene matches. Germline assignment: CDR1 SGDLS and CDR2 YYNGEE. This CDR3 is 15 amino acids long. CDR3 sequence reads: CASSVGGTGPNEQFF. As DNA, the CDR3 is TGTGCCAGCAGCGTAGGCGGGACAGGGCCCAATGAGCAGTTCTTC.

The V call is TRBV6-5, the J call TRBJ2-2; 11 bases match TRBD2. The CDR3 has 14 amino acids. Germline CDR1 reads MNHEY; CDR2 reads SVGAGI. Trimming at V came to 2 bases and at J to 8 bases, leaving 1 base not matched to a gene. The CDR3 is CASSYGTSGGELFF. In nucleotides, the CDR3 is TGTGCCAGCAGTTACGGGACTAGCGGTGGGGAGCTGTTTTTT.

CDR3 amino acids: CASSQFLAGTNTGELFF. The DNA of the CDR3 is TGTGCCAGCAGCCAGTTTTTAGCGGGCACGAACACCGGGGAGCTGTTTTTT. The V gene is TRBV14, the J gene TRBJ2-2; 7 nucleotides match TRBD2. V was pared by 3 bases and J by 0 bases, with 7 bases of the junction left unmatched. This CDR3 contains 17 residues. Per germline, CDR1 SGHDN and CDR2 FVKESK.

The gene calls are TRBV5-5 and TRBJ2-1; D call uncertain. CDR3 size: 16 residues. V gave up 3 bases and J gave up 2 bases, with 15 bases separating them. The germline V gene encodes CDR1 SGHKS and CDR2 YYEKEE (reference sequence). CDR3 in DNA: TGTGCCAGCAGCTACGGCCCGCCTGAGGCCTACAATGAGCAGTTCTTC. Residues: CASSYGPPEAYNEQFF.

The chain recombines TRBV7-9 with TRBJ1-4; D unresolved. From germline, CDR1 is SEHNR and CDR2 FQNEAQ (reference sequence). The CDR3 is made up of 14 amino acids. The ends were cut back, 3 bases at V and 1 base at J, with 6 bases in the middle. In nucleotides, the CDR3 is TGTGCCAGCAGCTTCTACAGAACTAATGAAAAACTGTTTTTT. Translating it yields CASSFYRTNEKLFF. The variable domain in full, with the rest retrieved from reference TRBV7-9 and TRBJ1-4, is DTGVSQNPRHKITKRGQNVTFRCDPISEHNRLYWYRQTLGQGPEFLTYFQNEAQLEKSRLLSDRFSAERPKGSFSTLEIQRTEQGDSAMYLCASSFYRTNEKLFFGSGTQLSVL.

This chain links TRBV10-3 with TRBJ1-2; 7 bases are shared with TRBD1. This CDR3 contains 14 residues. Germline trimming cut 3 bases from V and 3 bases from J; bases unmatched to any gene: 4. Germline V gene lookup returns CDR1 ENHRY and CDR2 SYGVKD. The CDR3 region has the DNA TGTGCCATCAGTGAAGGGCAGGGGGACTATGGCTACACCTTC. It specifies CAISEGQGDYGYTF.

The J gene is TRBJ1-2, the V gene TRBV10-3, with 9 bases identical to TRBD1. Germline-derived CDR1 and CDR2 are ENHRY and SYGVKD. The CDR3 has 14 residues. The J segment lost 4 bases and the V segment lost 6 bases, leaving 6 bases of the junction unmatched. Here the CDR3 reads CAISRDREVYGYTF. The CDR3 nucleotides are TGTGCCATCAGCCGGGACAGGGAAGTCTATGGCTACACCTTC.

This clone was seen only a few times. The chain is built from TRBV3-1 (or the pseudogene TRBV3-2) and TRBJ1-5; 11 nucleotides agree with TRBD1. The CDR3 runs 15 residues. The junction had 4 bases not matched to a gene; V was cut back by 4 bases and J by 5 bases. The germline V gene has CDR1 LGHDT and CDR2 YNNKEL (reference sequence). The CDR3 DNA is TGTGCCAGCAGCCGAGGACAGGGGGCACATCAGCCCCAGCATTTT. Amino acid sequence: CASSRGQGAHQPQHF.

Worth noting for this clone: The sample carries other DNA sequences with the same CDR3. The chain is built from TRBV28 and TRBJ2-7; 7 bases are a match to TRBD2. The CDR3 covers 16 residues. V lost 3 bases and J lost 3; bases outside the gene matches: 11. Germline loops: CDR1 MDHEN, CDR2 SYDVKM. CDR3: CASSLSGGGTNYEQYF. The CDR3 coding sequence is TGTGCCAGCAGTTTGAGCGGAGGTGGGACTAACTACGAGCAGTACTTC. Based on the CDR3 plus reference TRBV28 and TRBJ2-7, the full variable domain is DVKVTQSSRYLVKRTGEKVFLECVQDMDHENMFWYRQDPGLGLRLIYFSYDVKMKEKGDIPEGYSVSREKKERFSLILESASTNQTSMYLCASSLSGGGTNYEQYFGPGTRLTVT.

The V call is TRBV28, the J call TRBJ2-2, with a weak D call TRBD1 (6 bases). V was pared by 6 bases and J by 6 bases, with 14 bases between. CDR1 is MDHEN and CDR2 is SYDVKM in the germline V gene. The CDR3 covers 14 residues. This CDR3 reads CASRQQGVPGELFF. Written as DNA, the CDR3 is TGTGCCAGCAGACAACAGGGAGTCCCCGGGGAGCTGTTTTTT.

V is TRBV18 and J is TRBJ1-3, with D perhaps matching TRBD1 (5 bases). This CDR3 has 15 residues. Germline CDR1 KGHSH, CDR2 LQKENI. V was trimmed by 2 bases and J by 0 bases, leaving 8 bases between them. The CDR3 is CASSPSTDSGNTIYF. In DNA form, the CDR3 reads TGTGCCAGCTCACCATCGACAGACTCTGGAAACACCATATATTTT.

The V and J genes are TRBV30 and TRBJ1-5, with a possible D match to TRBD1 (5 bases). Trimming cost V 4 bases and J 3 bases, with 10 bases left between them. Germline V gives CDR1 GTSNPN, CDR2 SVGIG (reference sequence). This CDR3 is 13 amino acids long. Here the CDR3 reads CAWKSGDNQPQHF. The CDR3 nucleotides read TGTGCCTGGAAGTCGGGGGACAATCAGCCCCAGCATTTT.

The rearrangement joins TRBV7-2 to TRBJ1-2; 10 nucleotides align to TRBD1. The CDR3 runs to 16 residues. J lost 7 bases, V lost 4 bases, and 12 bases had no gene match. Germline assignment: CDR1 SGHTA and CDR2 FQGNSA. CDR3 sequence reads: CASSSRMSGQGFGYTF. In nucleotides, the CDR3 is TGTGCCAGCAGCTCACGAATGTCGGGACAGGGGTTTGGCTACACCTTC.

The J gene is TRBJ2-1, the V gene TRBV11-2; 11 bases are a match to TRBD2. This CDR3 has 15 amino acids. The V gene end was trimmed by 5 bases and the J gene end by 9 bases; junction bases not matched to a gene: 9. The germline gives CDR1 SGHAT, CDR2 FQNNGV. CDR3 loop: CASSLVRLAGSEQFF. The CDR3 coding sequence is TGTGCCAGCAGCCTCGTCCGACTAGCGGGATCTGAGCAGTTCTTC.

The gene calls are TRBV27 and TRBJ1-5, with 7 bases aligning to TRBD1. The CDR3 covers 14 residues. Germline CDR1 MNHEY, CDR2 SMNVEV (reference sequence). V lost 3 bases to trimming and J lost 5 bases; unmatched junction nucleotides: 4. The CDR3 loop reads CASSLATGYQPQHF. The DNA of the CDR3 is TGTGCCAGCAGTTTGGCGACAGGGTATCAGCCCCAGCATTTT.

The gene calls are TRBV29-1 and TRBJ1-2, with 7 bases identical to TRBD1. The V gene's germline CDR1 is SQVTM and CDR2 ANQGSEA. CDR3 length: 12 residues. The ends lost 7 bases at V and 2 bases at J; junction bases unmatched: 4. CDR3 nucleotides: TGCAGCGGGGGGGGACAGAACTATGGCTACACCTTC. Encoded protein: CSGGGQNYGYTF.

This chain uses TRBV18 with TRBJ1-2; 9 bases align to TRBD1. V dropped 6 bases and J dropped 4; count of bases not matched to a gene: 6. The CDR3 extends over 14 amino acids. CDR1 KGHSH and CDR2 LQKENI come from the germline V gene. CDR3: CASSARTGAYGYTF. The DNA for the CDR3 is TGTGCCAGCTCGGCACGGACAGGGGCCTATGGCTACACCTTC.

This chain links TRBV7-3 with TRBJ2-3, with 10 bases lining up with TRBD2. The V segment lost 5 bases and the J segment 5 bases; nucleotides outside the gene matches: 7. CDR3 length: 15 residues. Germline lookup yields CDR1 SGHTA and CDR2 FQGTGA. CDR3 in DNA: TGTGCCAGCAGCGGCAGCGGGGGGGCCTTAGATACGCAGTATTTT. It codes for CASSGSGGALDTQYF.

The rearrangement uses TRBV1 and TRBJ1-1; the table's D call of TRBD1 was not tested on the DNA. TRBV1 is a recognized pseudogene. This CDR3 region has 13 residues. CDR3 DNA sequence: TGCACCAGCAGCCAGGGCCGTGGGCACGAAGCTTTCTTT. Translation gives CTSSQGRGHEAFF.

This rearrangement joins TRBV3-1 (or the pseudogene TRBV3-2) to TRBJ2-6, with a weak D call TRBD2 (7 bases). CDR3 size: 21 residues. Germline CDR1 LGHDT, CDR2 YNNKEL (reference sequence). V lost 3 bases and J lost 0, with 24 bases in between. In DNA form, the CDR3 reads TGTGCCAGCAGCCATCGGGGGGCGGGCGGCCCCTTTAGCTCTGGGGCCAACGTCCTGACTTTC. As protein: CASSHRGAGGPFSSGANVLTF.

The chain has TRBV29-1 and TRBJ1-1; TRBD1 aligns across 10 bases. Germline values: CDR1 SQVTM, CDR2 ANQGSEA. The CDR3 consists of 13 residues. J gave up 1 base and V 4 bases, and 0 bases lay outside the gene matches. The CDR3 region has the DNA TGCAGCGTTGGGACAGGGGGGAACACTGAAGCTTTCTTT. It is translated as CSVGTGGNTEAFF.

The V gene is TRBV5-5, the J gene TRBJ2-7; the D gene is possibly TRBD1 (6 bases). The germline V and J ends were trimmed by 1 base and 0 bases, with 11 bases remaining between them. This CDR3 is built from 15 residues. The germline CDR1 and CDR2 sequences are SGHKS and YYEKEE (reference sequence). The CDR3, as DNA: TGTGCCAGCAGCTTGTCAGGGGACAACTCCTACGAGCAGTACTTC. Its translation: CASSLSGDNSYEQYF.

For this clone: Other DNA sequences in this specimen translate into the identical CDR3. The chain is built from TRBV6-4 and TRBJ1-6, with a tentative D call TRBD1 (5 bases). Trimming removed 4 bases at V and 13 bases at J, with 14 bases between. The CDR3 totals 13 residues. Germline assignment: CDR1 MRHNA and CDR2 SNTAGT. This CDR3 reads CASSVTGSSPLHF. Written as DNA, the CDR3 is TGTGCCAGCAGTGTAACAGGTTCCTCGCCCCTCCACTTT.

The rearrangement links TRBV6-5 to TRBJ1-2; 9 bases are a match to TRBD1. V was clipped by 7 bases and J by 7 bases; unmatched bases: 4. The CDR3 has 12 residues. CDR1 and CDR2 from the germline V gene are MNHEY and SVGAGI. The CDR3 nucleotides read TGTGCCAGCAAACAGGGGGCGGGTGGCTACACCTTC. Its protein product is CASKQGAGGYTF.